The rows below give T cell receptor beta chains drawn from one sample of a study of blood T cell repertoires in COVID-19. Libraries were prepared by immunoSEQ multiplex PCR; TCRdb keeps only in-frame clonotypes and omits some of them. This table has about 280,000 clones, around 88% appearing once. The sequencing sample was made of PBMCs or T cells enriched from blood (not recorded which). Receptors originate from a woman between 40 and 55 years old who had recovered from COVID-19. CDR3s include the opening cysteine and the closing phenylalanine or tryptophan. Each record gives: V gene, D gene, J gene, clone size, CDR3 DNA, CDR3 protein. D genes are given only for firm matches. Clone size is stated in some rows and not others, as once, few, many or a class when expanded.

v_call: TRBV29-1
d_call: TRBD1
j_call: TRBJ1-2
clone_size: once
cdr3_nt: TGCAGCGTGGAACGCGTTGGGGGGACAGGGAGGGGCTACACCTTC
cdr3_aa: CSVERVGGTGRGYTF

v_call: TRBV3-1/TRBV3-2
d_call: -
j_call: TRBJ2-2
clone_size: few
cdr3_nt: TGTGCCAGCAGCCAACTACGCACTAACCCCCACGGGGAGCTGTTTTTT
cdr3_aa: CASSQLRTNPHGELFF

v_call: TRBV28
d_call: -
j_call: TRBJ1-4
clone_size: -
cdr3_nt: TGTGCCAGCAGTTTCCGTCAGGCCTATGGTGAAAAACTGTTTTTT
cdr3_aa: CASSFRQAYGEKLFF

v_call: TRBV27
d_call: TRBD1
j_call: TRBJ2-2
clone_size: -
cdr3_nt: TGTGCCAGCAGTCTAAGACAGGGTACGAACACCGGGGAGCTGTTTTTT
cdr3_aa: CASSLRQGTNTGELFF

v_call: TRBV12-1
d_call: -
j_call: TRBJ1-1
clone_size: -
cdr3_nt: TGTGCCGCGGGGGAGAACACTGAAGCTTTCTTT
cdr3_aa: CAAGENTEAFF

v_call: TRBV7-9
d_call: TRBD2
j_call: TRBJ2-5
clone_size: once
cdr3_nt: TGTGCCAGCAGCTCGGGACTAGCGGGAGGGCCGGAGACCCAGTACTTC
cdr3_aa: CASSSGLAGGPETQYF

v_call: TRBV19
d_call: -
j_call: TRBJ2-1
clone_size: once
cdr3_nt: TGTGCCAGTAGTATGTATCCTACCCTCCCCTTTACTTACAATGAGCAGTTCTTC
cdr3_aa: CASSMYPTLPFTYNEQFF

v_call: TRBV19
d_call: -
j_call: TRBJ2-1
clone_size: few
cdr3_nt: TGTGCCAGTAGTACGATGGACGGGGGTGAGCAGTTCTTC
cdr3_aa: CASSTMDGGEQFF

v_call: TRBV19
d_call: -
j_call: TRBJ1-1
clone_size: -
cdr3_nt: TGTGCCGTCAAAGGGAGGGGGGACACTGAAGCTTTCTTT
cdr3_aa: CAVKGRGDTEAFF

v_call: TRBV18
d_call: TRBD2
j_call: TRBJ2-7
clone_size: -
cdr3_nt: TGTGCCAGCTCACTAGCTAGCGGGGAGGAGCAGTACTTC
cdr3_aa: CASSLASGEEQYF

v_call: TRBV19
d_call: -
j_call: TRBJ2-2
clone_size: -
cdr3_nt: TGTGCCAGTAGTATCCAGGGAAGCAGGGAGCTGTTTTTT
cdr3_aa: CASSIQGSRELFF

v_call: TRBV28
d_call: -
j_call: TRBJ1-2
clone_size: -
cdr3_nt: TGTGCCAGCAGTTATCCGTTGACCTCGGGAGGCGGCTACACCTTC
cdr3_aa: CASSYPLTSGGGYTF

v_call: TRBV28
d_call: TRBD1
j_call: TRBJ2-5
clone_size: -
cdr3_nt: TGTGCCAGCAGGGGGACAGGGGTGGAAGAGACCCAGTACTTC
cdr3_aa: CASRGTGVEETQYF

v_call: TRBV28
d_call: TRBD2
j_call: TRBJ2-3
clone_size: -
cdr3_nt: TGTGCCAGCAGACTACCGGGACTAGTCCCAGATACGCAGTATTTT
cdr3_aa: CASRLPGLVPDTQYF

v_call: TRBV28
d_call: TRBD1
j_call: TRBJ1-6
clone_size: -
cdr3_nt: TGTGCCAGCAGGTCCAGGGGGAATTCACCCCTCCACTTT
cdr3_aa: CASRSRGNSPLHF

v_call: TRBV4-3
d_call: TRBD1
j_call: TRBJ1-6
clone_size: -
cdr3_nt: TGCGCCAGCAGGTCTGACAGGGGTGGTTCACCCCTCCACTTT
cdr3_aa: CASRSDRGGSPLHF

v_call: TRBV16
d_call: -
j_call: TRBJ1-5
clone_size: -
cdr3_nt: TGTGCCAGCAGCGAAGAGGGGGTTCAGCCCCAGCATTTT
cdr3_aa: CASSEEGVQPQHF

v_call: TRBV4-3
d_call: TRBD2
j_call: TRBJ2-7
clone_size: -
cdr3_nt: TGCGCCAGCAGCCAATCACCTAGCGGATACGAGCAGTACTTC
cdr3_aa: CASSQSPSGYEQYF